The 26 T cell receptor beta chains listed next were all sequenced from one sample in a study of CD8+CD57+ T cells in acquired aplastic anemia. TCR beta VDJ combinations and CDR3 sequences were profiled from genomic DNA. TCRdb independently ran MiXCR on the reads; one entry per CDR3 protein. There are fewer than 250,000 distinct CDR3 sequences in the sample; around 46% occur only once, and 6.5% to 10% lies in the top ten. Patients included in sequencing had previously demonstrated CD8+CD57+ cell expansion by flow cytometry. Sequencing was performed on sorted CD4+, CD8+, or CD8+CD57+ T cells (not recorded which) from PBMCs. The receptor set was obtained from a human donor with aplastic anemia.

This rearrangement joins TRBV29-1 to TRBJ1-2; D is unresolved. This CDR3 comprises 10 residues. Per the germline V gene, CDR1 is SQVTM and CDR2 is ANQGSEA. The V and J ends lost 4 bases and 8 bases respectively, with 8 bases between them. Here the CDR3 DNA reads TGCAGCGTTGTAGGGAAAGGCTACACCTTC. Protein product: CSVVGKGYTF.

This clonotype was picked up many times. The chain links TRBV15 to TRBJ2-2, with TRBD2 matching 10 bases. V trimming: 3 bases; J trimming: 4 bases; junction bases outside the gene matches: 2. The CDR3 is 15 amino acids. Germline CDR1 reads LNHNV; CDR2 reads YYDKDF (reference sequence). The CDR3 loop is CATSSSGGPTGELFF. The CDR3 region has the DNA TGTGCCACCAGCAGTAGCGGGGGGCCCACCGGGGAGCTGTTTTTT.

CDR3 DNA sequence: TGTGCCAGCAGCTCTATAGGGCAGGGGGCGGCCTACGAGCAGTACTTC. Its protein product is CASSSIGQGAAYEQYF. V and J are TRBV7-6 and TRBJ2-7, with TRBD1 matching over 8 bases. CDR1 and CDR2 (germline): SGHVS, FNYEAQ. CDR3 size: 16 residues. Losses at the gene ends were 4 bases for V and 2 bases for J; bases not matched to a gene: 10.

This rearrangement joins TRBV24-1 to TRBJ2-7, with a weak D call TRBD1 (6 bases). The CDR3 runs to 13 residues. Trimming shortened V by 6 bases and J by 5 bases, and 13 bases separated the two germline ends. Germline loops: CDR1 KGHDR, CDR2 SFDVKD. CDR3 loop: CATSRSGVDEQYF. As DNA, the CDR3 is TGTGCCACCAGTCGTTCAGGGGTCGACGAGCAGTACTTC.

As DNA, the CDR3 is TGCAGCGTTGAGGGGACAGGGGGATACGAGCAGTACTTC. This gives the protein CSVEGTGGYEQYF. The chain joins TRBV29-1 to TRBJ2-7; 11 bases map to TRBD1. Trimming cost V 3 bases and J 4 bases; bases outside gene matches: 2. CDR3 size: 13 residues. Germline loops: CDR1 SQVTM, CDR2 ANQGSEA.

This clonotype was counted ten times or more. The V gene is TRBV27, the J gene TRBJ2-3; D gene ambiguous. The CDR3 runs to 15 residues. Germline-derived CDR1 and CDR2 are MNHEY and SMNVEV (reference sequence). The V and J ends lost 3 bases and 2 bases respectively, with 12 bases between them. The CDR3: CASSFRAPYTDTQYF. Written as DNA, the CDR3 is TGTGCCAGCAGTTTTAGGGCCCCATACACAGATACGCAGTATTTT.

This clonotype was picked up a small number of times. This sequence joins TRBV7-8 and TRBJ2-7; D remains unclear. Per the germline V gene, CDR1 is SGHVS and CDR2 is FQNEAQ. The length of the CDR3 is 12 residues. V lost 2 bases and J 9 bases, leaving 11 bases between the germline ends. The CDR3, as DNA: TGTGCCAGCAGCTTATGGGTCGACGGGCAGTACTTC. This sequence encodes CASSLWVDGQYF.

The chain recombines TRBV7-9 with TRBJ2-7; 9 bases are a match to TRBD2. Germline assignment: CDR1 SEHNR and CDR2 FQNEAQ (reference sequence). The CDR3 covers 17 residues. Unmatched junction bases numbered 12, after V lost 5 bases and J lost 1 base. CDR3 nucleotide sequence: TGTGCCAGCAGCGACGGTTTCGGGACTAGCACGTCCTACGAGCAGTACTTC. Translating it yields CASSDGFGTSTSYEQYF.

This clonotype has just a few counts. V usage is TRBV18 and J usage is TRBJ1-1, with D possibly TRBD1 on 5 matching bases. Deletions cut 10 bases from V and 4 bases from J, with 10 bases between. Germline CDR1 reads KGHSH; CDR2 reads LQKENI. This CDR3 region has 11 residues. In nucleotides, the CDR3 is TGTGCCACGCGCGGGGGCACTGAAGCTTTCTTT. This codes for CATRGGTEAFF. The full variable domain, its missing parts supplied by reference TRBV18 and TRBJ1-1, is NAGVMQNPRHLVRRRGQEARLRCSPMKGHSHVYWYRQLPEEGLKFMVYLQKENIIDESGMPKERFSAEFPKEGPSILRIQQVVRGDSAAYFCATRGGTEAFFGQGTRLTVV.

This clonotype was picked up many times. V and J are TRBV11-2 and TRBJ2-7; 7 bases line up with TRBD1. This CDR3 is 14 amino acids long. Unmatched junction bases numbered 8, after V lost 8 bases and J lost 1 base. The V gene's germline CDR1 is SGHAT and CDR2 FQNNGV. The CDR3 nucleotides read TGTGCCAGCGGTAAGGGGACAGCATCCTACGAGCAGTACTTC. Its protein product is CASGKGTASYEQYF.

In this sample, this clonotype turned up many times. This chain connects TRBV7-2 to TRBJ2-7, with a tentative D call TRBD2 (6 bases). Germline CDR1 SGHTA, CDR2 FQGNSA. Trimming took off 2 bases at V and 3 bases at J, with 14 bases between the two ends. The CDR3 covers 15 residues. The CDR3 loop is CASSLMAGTIYEQYF. CDR3 DNA sequence: TGTGCCAGCAGCTTAATGGCGGGGACCATCTACGAGCAGTACTTC. The full variable domain, completed using reference TRBV7-2 and TRBJ2-7, is GAGVSQSPSNKVTEKGKDVELRCDPISGHTALYWYRQSLGQGLEFLIYFQGNSAPDKSGLPSDRFSAERTGGSVSTLTIQRTQQEDSAVYLCASSLMAGTIYEQYFGPGTRLTVT.

This clonotype was seen a few times. A single base separates this from a much larger clone, so it may be a read error. This chain links TRBV19 with TRBJ2-3; 10 nucleotides line up with TRBD2. This CDR3 has 17 amino acids. Germline CDR1 reads LNHDA; CDR2 reads SQIVND (reference sequence). V shed 4 bases and J 4 bases; nucleotides not matched to a gene: 11. The CDR3 protein is CASSRMRGLASADTQYF. CDR3 in DNA: TGTGCCAGTAGTAGAATGCGGGGACTAGCGTCAGCAGATACGCAGTATTTT.

This clonotype has just a few counts. The J gene is TRBJ1-1, the V gene TRBV6-2 or TRBV6-3; D might be TRBD1 (6 bases). The V end was cut by 6 bases, the J end by 0 bases, with 11 bases between. The CDR3 spans 14 residues. The germline CDR1 and CDR2 sequences are MNHEY and SVGEGT. CDR3 nucleotides: TGTGCCAGCAGCTTTCGGGACATGAACACTGAAGCTTTCTTT. Translated, it gives CASSFRDMNTEAFF.

This clonotype has at least ten counts. This chain links TRBV5-1 with TRBJ2-3; weak D call: TRBD2 (6 bases). The CDR3 has 14 amino acids. The germline CDR1 and CDR2 sequences are SGHRS and YFSETQ. The V end was cut by 4 bases, the J end by 5 bases, with 14 bases between. The CDR3 coding sequence is TGCGCCAGCAGCCAAGACTTCGGGGGAGATACGCAGTATTTT. It yields the protein CASSQDFGGDTQYF.

The chain uses TRBV5-1 and TRBJ2-6; 7 bases are a match to TRBD1. Germline V gene sequence: CDR1 SGHRS, CDR2 YFSETQ. J was trimmed by 2 bases and V by 4 bases; bases with no gene match: 3. The CDR3 extends over 15 amino acids. The CDR3 region has the DNA TGCGCCAGCAGCCAGGGGGTGGCTGGGGCCAACGTCCTGACTTTC. Its protein is CASSQGVAGANVLTF.

The J gene is TRBJ2-1, the V gene TRBV5-1, with D uncertain. Trimming pared 0 bases from V and 3 bases from J, leaving 13 bases between. Germline lookup yields CDR1 SGHRS and CDR2 YFSETQ. This CDR3 is built from 16 residues. The CDR3 protein is CASSLGGGRIYNEQFF. The CDR3 region has the DNA TGCGCCAGCAGCTTGGGTGGCGGACGGATCTACAATGAGCAGTTCTTC.

V is TRBV6-5 and J is TRBJ1-4, with D possibly TRBD1 on 6 matching bases. In germline, CDR1 is MNHEY, CDR2 SVGAGI. The CDR3 is 15 amino acids. V was pared by 0 bases and J by 7 bases, with 12 bases between. The CDR3 here is CASSYSNSRGEKLFF. CDR3 in DNA: TGTGCCAGCAGTTACTCCAATTCCAGGGGTGAAAAACTGTTTTTT.

On this clonotype: One end of the junction does not line up with germline, which may come from a read error. The chain employs TRBV7-9 and TRBJ2-3; TRBD1 is a possible D gene (5 bases). Germline CDR1 and CDR2: SEHNR and FQNEAQ (reference sequence). The CDR3 has 15 amino acids. CDR3 region: CASSRRVLGTDTQYF. The CDR3 bases are TGTGCCAGCAGCCGCAGGGTGCTCGGCACCGATACGCAGTATTTT. Full variable domain (remainder filled in from reference TRBV7-9 and TRBJ2-3): DTGVSQNPRHKITKRGQNVTFRCDPISEHNRLYWYRQTLGQGPEFLTYFQNEAQLEKSRLLSDRFSAERPKGSFSTLEIQRTEQGDSAMYLCASSRRVLGTDTQYFGPGTRLTVL.

The J gene is TRBJ2-7, the V gene TRBV2, with 11 bases fitting TRBD2. The V segment lost 10 bases and the J segment 3 bases; nucleotides outside the gene matches: 11. Germline loops: CDR1 SNHLY, CDR2 FYNNEI. This CDR3 has 15 residues. Here the CDR3 reads CATTPGTSGIYEQYF. DNA for the CDR3: TGTGCCACCACCCCTGGGACTAGCGGTATCTACGAGCAGTACTTC.

This clonotype was counted many times. The V gene is TRBV19, the J gene TRBJ2-7, with a possible D match to TRBD1 (6 bases). CDR1 and CDR2 from the germline V gene are LNHDA and SQIVND (reference sequence). V dropped 3 bases and J dropped 3 bases, with 15 bases sitting between them. The CDR3 loop spans 15 amino acids. The CDR3 loop reads CASSIENRVVYEQYF. The CDR3 DNA sequence: TGTGCCAGTAGTATTGAGAACAGGGTAGTCTACGAGCAGTACTTC.

The rearrangement joins TRBV12-3 or TRBV12-4 to TRBJ1-5; 10 bases are shared with TRBD1. The CDR3 is 24 amino acids. The V segment lost 2 bases and the J segment 0 bases; nucleotides outside the gene matches: 25. CDR3 amino acids: CASSLRDRGRYIFGVFYSNQPQHF. The CDR3 bases are TGTGCCAGCAGTTTACGGGACAGGGGAAGATACATATTTGGGGTTTTTTATAGCAATCAGCCCCAGCATTTT.

This clonotype was observed many times. The chain has TRBV27 and TRBJ2-7; 9 bases are a match to TRBD1. V gave up 11 bases and J gave up 2 bases; unmatched junction bases: 10. CDR3 size: 14 residues. From germline, CDR1 is MNHEY and CDR2 SMNVEV (reference sequence). The CDR3 protein is CAVRDRGIAYEQYF. Here the CDR3 DNA reads TGTGCCGTTCGAGACAGGGGGATCGCCTACGAGCAGTACTTC.

The V call is TRBV12-3 or TRBV12-4, the J call TRBJ2-5, with a weak D call TRBD2 (6 bases). The CDR3 has 13 amino acids. V was cut by 6 bases and J by 2 bases, with 10 bases left in between. DNA of the CDR3: TGTGCCAGCAGCCCGGGAGAACAAGAGACCCAGTACTTC. Translation gives CASSPGEQETQYF.

Regarding this clonotype: Since the CDR3 does not end with the conserved phenylalanine or tryptophan, this likely comes from a read error. The chain has TRBV28 and TRBJ2-6; D may match TRBD1 or TRBD2 (5 bases each). CDR1 and CDR2 from the germline V gene are MDHEN and SYDVKM. Trimming pared 7 bases from V and 0 bases from J, leaving 16 bases between. CDR3 length: 17 amino acids. In DNA, the CDR3 is TGTGCCAGCAATTGGGACGGTTATAGCTCTGGGGCCAACGTCCTGACTCTC. Amino acids: CASNWDGYSSGANVLTL.

This rearrangement joins TRBV4-1 to TRBJ1-6, with D perhaps matching TRBD1 (5 bases). Germline V gives CDR1 MGHRA, CDR2 YSYEKL. The CDR3 contains 13 residues. V was pared by 3 bases and J by 14 bases, with 14 bases between. This CDR3 is CASSHPGRQTLHF. CDR3 nucleotide sequence: TGCGCCAGCAGCCACCCGGGCCGACAGACCCTCCACTTT.

In the case of this clonotype: A much larger clone is a single base away; this may be a read error. The chain uses TRBV7-3 and TRBJ2-1; weak D call: TRBD1 (5 bases). The CDR3 length is 16 residues. V was pared by 5 bases and J by 6 bases, with 20 bases between. The germline gives CDR1 SGHTA, CDR2 FQGTGA. The CDR3 DNA is TGTGCCAGCAGCCTAGATGCGTCAGGGCCTTCCAATGAGCAGTTCTTC. This gives the protein CASSLDASGPSNEQFF.